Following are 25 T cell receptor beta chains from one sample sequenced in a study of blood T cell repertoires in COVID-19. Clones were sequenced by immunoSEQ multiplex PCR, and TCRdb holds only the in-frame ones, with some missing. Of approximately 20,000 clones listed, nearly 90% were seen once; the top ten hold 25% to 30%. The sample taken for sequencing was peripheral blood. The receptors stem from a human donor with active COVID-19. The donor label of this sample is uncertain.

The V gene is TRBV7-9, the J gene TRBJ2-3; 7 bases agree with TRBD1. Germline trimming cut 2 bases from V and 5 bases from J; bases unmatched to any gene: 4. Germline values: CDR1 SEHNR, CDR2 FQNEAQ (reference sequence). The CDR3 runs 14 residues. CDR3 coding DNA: TGTGCCAGCAGCTTAACACAGGGGCGAGATACGCAGTATTTT. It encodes CASSLTQGRDTQYF.

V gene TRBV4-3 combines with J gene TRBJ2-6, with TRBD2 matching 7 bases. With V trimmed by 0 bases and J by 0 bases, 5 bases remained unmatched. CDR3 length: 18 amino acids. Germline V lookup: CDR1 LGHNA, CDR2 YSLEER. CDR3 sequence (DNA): TGCGCCAGCAGCCAAGATGGGCGGGGGAGCTCTGGGGCCAACGTCCTGACTTTC. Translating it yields CASSQDGRGSSGANVLTF.

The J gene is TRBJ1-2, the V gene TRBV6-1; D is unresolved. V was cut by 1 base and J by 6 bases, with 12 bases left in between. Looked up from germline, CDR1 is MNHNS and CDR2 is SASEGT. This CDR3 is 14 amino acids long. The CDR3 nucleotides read TGTGCCAGCAGTGAAGGACTAAATTGGGATGGCTACACCTTC. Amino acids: CASSEGLNWDGYTF.

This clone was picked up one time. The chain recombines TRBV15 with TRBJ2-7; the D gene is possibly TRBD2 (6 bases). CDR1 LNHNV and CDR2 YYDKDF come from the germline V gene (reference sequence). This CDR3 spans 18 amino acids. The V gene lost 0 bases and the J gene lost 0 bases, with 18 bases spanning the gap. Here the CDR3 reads CATSRESLSYGSSYEQYF. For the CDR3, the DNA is TGTGCCACCAGCAGAGAGTCCCTATCTTACGGGAGCTCCTACGAGCAGTACTTC. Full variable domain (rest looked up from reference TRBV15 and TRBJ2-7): DAMVIQNPRYQVTQFGKPVTLSCSQTLNHNVMYWYQQKSSQAPKLLFHYYDKDFNNEADTPDNFQSRRPNTSFCFLDIRSPGLGDTAMYLCATSRESLSYGSSYEQYFGPGTRLTVT.

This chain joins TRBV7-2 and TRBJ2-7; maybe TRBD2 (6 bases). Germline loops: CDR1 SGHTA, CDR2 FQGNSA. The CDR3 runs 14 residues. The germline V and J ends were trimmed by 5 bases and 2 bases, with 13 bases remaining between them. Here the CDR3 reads CASSRWRGPYEQYF. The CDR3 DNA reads TGTGCCAGCAGCCGGTGGAGGGGCCCCTACGAGCAGTACTTC.

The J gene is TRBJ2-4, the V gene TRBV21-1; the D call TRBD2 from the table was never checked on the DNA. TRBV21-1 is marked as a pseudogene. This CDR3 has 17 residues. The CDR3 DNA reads TGTGCCAGCAGCAGGGGACTAGCGGGGGTCACCGAAAACATTCAGTACTTC. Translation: CASSRGLAGVTENIQYF.

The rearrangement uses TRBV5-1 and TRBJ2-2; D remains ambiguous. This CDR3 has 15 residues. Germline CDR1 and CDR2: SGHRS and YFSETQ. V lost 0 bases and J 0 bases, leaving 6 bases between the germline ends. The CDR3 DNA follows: TGCGCCAGCAGCTTGGCTCTAGCGAACACCGGGGAGCTGTTTTTT. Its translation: CASSLALANTGELFF.

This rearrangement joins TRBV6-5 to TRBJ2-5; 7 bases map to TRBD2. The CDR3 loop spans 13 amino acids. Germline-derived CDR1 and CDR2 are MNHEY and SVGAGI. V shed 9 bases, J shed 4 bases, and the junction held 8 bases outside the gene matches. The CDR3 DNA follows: TGTGCCAGTGGGGAGGGGTGGGGAGAGACCCAGTACTTC. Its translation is CASGEGWGETQYF.

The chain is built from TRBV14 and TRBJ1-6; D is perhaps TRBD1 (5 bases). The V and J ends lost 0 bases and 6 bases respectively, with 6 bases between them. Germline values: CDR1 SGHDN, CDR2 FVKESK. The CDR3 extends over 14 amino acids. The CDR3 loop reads CASSQETANSPLHF. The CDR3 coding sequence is TGTGCCAGCAGCCAAGAGACAGCTAATTCACCCCTCCACTTT.

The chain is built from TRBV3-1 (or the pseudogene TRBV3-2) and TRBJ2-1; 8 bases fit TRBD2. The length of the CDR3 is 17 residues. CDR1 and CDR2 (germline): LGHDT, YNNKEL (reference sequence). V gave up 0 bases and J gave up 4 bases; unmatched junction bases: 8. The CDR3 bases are TGTGCCAGCAGCCAAGATCCATCCGGACTAGCTTACAATGAGCAGTTCTTC. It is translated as CASSQDPSGLAYNEQFF.

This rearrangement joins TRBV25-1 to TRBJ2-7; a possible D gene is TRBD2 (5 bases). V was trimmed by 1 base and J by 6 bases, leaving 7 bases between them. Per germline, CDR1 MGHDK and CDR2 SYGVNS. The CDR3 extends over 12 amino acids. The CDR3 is CASSEFGIEQYF. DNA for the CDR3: TGTGCCAGCAGTGAATTCGGGATCGAGCAGTACTTC.

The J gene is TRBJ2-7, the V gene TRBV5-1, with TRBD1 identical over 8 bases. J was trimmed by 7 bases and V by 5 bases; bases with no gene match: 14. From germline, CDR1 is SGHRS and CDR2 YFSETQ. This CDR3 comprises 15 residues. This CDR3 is CASSSQGALRWEQYF. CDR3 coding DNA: TGCGCCAGCAGTTCGCAGGGGGCTCTTAGGTGGGAGCAGTACTTC.

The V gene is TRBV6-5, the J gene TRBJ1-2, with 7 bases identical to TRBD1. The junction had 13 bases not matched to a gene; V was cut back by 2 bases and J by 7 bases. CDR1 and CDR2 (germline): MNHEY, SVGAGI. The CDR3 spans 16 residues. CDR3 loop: CASSYLGTEGGFGYTF. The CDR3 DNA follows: TGTGCCAGCAGTTACCTGGGGACAGAAGGGGGCTTTGGCTACACCTTC.

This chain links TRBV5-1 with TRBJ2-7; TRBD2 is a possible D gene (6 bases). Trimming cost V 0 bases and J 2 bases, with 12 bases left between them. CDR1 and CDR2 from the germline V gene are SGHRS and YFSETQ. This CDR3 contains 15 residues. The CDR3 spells CASSLGLGGTYEQYF. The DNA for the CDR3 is TGCGCCAGCAGCTTGGGGTTAGGAGGGACCTACGAGCAGTACTTC.

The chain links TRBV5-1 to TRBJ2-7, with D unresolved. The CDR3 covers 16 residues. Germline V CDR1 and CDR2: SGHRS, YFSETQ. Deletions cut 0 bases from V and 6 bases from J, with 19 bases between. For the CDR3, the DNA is TGCGCCAGCAGCTTGGAGACTCGAAAGTCTTTAGGCGAGCAGTACTTC. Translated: CASSLETRKSLGEQYF.

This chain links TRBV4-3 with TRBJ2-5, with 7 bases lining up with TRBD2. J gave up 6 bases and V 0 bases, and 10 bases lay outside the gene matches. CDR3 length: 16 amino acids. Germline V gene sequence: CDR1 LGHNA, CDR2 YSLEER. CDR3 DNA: TGCGCCAGCAGCCAAGAATGGTCGGGAGGAAAGAAGACCCAGTACTTC. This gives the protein CASSQEWSGGKKTQYF.

The CDR3 DNA follows: TGTGCCAGCAGCTTACCGGGACAGATCTCTGGAAACACCATATATTTT. It codes for CASSLPGQISGNTIYF. The chain has TRBV7-3 and TRBJ1-3, with 7 positions matching TRBD1. The CDR3 sequence is 16 residues long. Germline V gives CDR1 SGHTA, CDR2 FQGTGA. The ends lost 2 bases at V and 0 bases at J; junction bases unmatched: 4.

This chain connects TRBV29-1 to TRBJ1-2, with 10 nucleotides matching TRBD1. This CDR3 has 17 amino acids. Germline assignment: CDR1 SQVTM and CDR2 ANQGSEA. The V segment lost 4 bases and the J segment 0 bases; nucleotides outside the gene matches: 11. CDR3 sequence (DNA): TGCAGCGTTGGGCAACCGGGACAGGGGCGCGCTAACTATGGCTACACCTTC. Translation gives CSVGQPGQGRANYGYTF.

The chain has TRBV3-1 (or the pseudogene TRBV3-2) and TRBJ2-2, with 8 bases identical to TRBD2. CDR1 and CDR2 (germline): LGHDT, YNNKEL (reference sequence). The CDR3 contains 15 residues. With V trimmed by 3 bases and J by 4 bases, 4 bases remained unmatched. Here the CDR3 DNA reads TGTGCCAGCAGCCACGGACTAGCCAGCACCGGGGAGCTGTTTTTT. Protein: CASSHGLASTGELFF.

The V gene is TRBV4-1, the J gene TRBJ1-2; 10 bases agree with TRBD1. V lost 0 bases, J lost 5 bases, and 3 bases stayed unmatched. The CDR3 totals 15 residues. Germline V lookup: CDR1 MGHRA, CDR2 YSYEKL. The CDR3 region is CASSQDRQGAYGYTF. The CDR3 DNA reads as TGCGCCAGCAGCCAAGATAGACAGGGGGCATATGGCTACACCTTC.

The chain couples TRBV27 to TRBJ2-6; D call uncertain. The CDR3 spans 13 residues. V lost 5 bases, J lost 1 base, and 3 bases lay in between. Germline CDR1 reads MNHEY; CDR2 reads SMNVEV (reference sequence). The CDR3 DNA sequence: TGTGCCAGCAGTCCATCTGGGGCCAACGTCCTGACTTTC. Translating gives CASSPSGANVLTF.

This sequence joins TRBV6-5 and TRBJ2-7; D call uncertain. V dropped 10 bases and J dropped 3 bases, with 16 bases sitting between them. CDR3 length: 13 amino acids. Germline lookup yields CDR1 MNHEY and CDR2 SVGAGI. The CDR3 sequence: CATSGGSNYEQYF. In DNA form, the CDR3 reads TGTGCCACCTCTGGCGGCTCAAACTACGAGCAGTACTTC.

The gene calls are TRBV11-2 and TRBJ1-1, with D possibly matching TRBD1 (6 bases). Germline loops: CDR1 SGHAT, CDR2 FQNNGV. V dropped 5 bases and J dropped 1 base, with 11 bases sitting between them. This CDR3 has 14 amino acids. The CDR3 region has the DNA TGTGCCAGCAGCCCCTCACAGGGGAACACTGAAGCTTTCTTT. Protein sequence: CASSPSQGNTEAFF.

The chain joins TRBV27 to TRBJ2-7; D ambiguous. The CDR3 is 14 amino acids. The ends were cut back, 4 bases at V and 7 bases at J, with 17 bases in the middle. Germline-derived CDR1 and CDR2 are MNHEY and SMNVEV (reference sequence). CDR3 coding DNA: TGTGCCAGCAGTTCACCGGGTTTAAGCGAAGAGCAGTACTTC. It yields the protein CASSSPGLSEEQYF.

CDR3 bases: TGTGCCATCAGTGGCACCTCGGGACAGGTAAACCCCCGGTACGAGCAGTACTTC. It specifies CAISGTSGQVNPRYEQYF. The chain is built from TRBV10-3 and TRBJ2-7; 8 positions agree with TRBD1. The germline gives CDR1 ENHRY, CDR2 SYGVKD. The CDR3 is 18 residues long. Losses at the gene ends were 4 bases for V and 4 bases for J; bases not matched to a gene: 18.